This TCR beta chain was recovered during a study of blood T cell repertoires in COVID-19. Study in general: COVID-19 samples from acute and convalescent phases originated in the United States, Italy and Spain. T cells, B-cell-depleted T cells, or PBMCs provided the cDNA or gDNA that served as material.

The CDR3 extends over 14 amino acids. CDR1 is LNHDA and CDR2 is SQIVND in the germline V gene (reference sequence). V lost 7 bases, J lost 1 base, and 11 bases lay in between. Profiling relied on immunoSEQ multiplex PCR, and the TCRdb table lists in-frame clones only, not all of them. The repertoire includes approximately 260,000 clones, 65% to 85% of them detected once, and about 4% sits in the top ten. The sequencing input was peripheral blood. This chain connects TRBV19 to TRBJ1-3; D remains ambiguous. The TCR sequence derives from a woman between 40 and 50 years old with active or convalescent COVID-19. The CDR3 DNA reads as TGTGCCAGTACCCGATCCGGGTCTGGAAACACCATATATTTT. Its protein is CASTRSGSGNTIYF.